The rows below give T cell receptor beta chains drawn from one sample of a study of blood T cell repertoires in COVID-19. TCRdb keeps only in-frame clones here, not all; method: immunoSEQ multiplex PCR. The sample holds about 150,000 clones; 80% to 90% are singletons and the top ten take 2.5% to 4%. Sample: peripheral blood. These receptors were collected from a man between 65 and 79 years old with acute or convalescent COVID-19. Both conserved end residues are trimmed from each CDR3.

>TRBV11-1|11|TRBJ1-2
ASSPGQTYGYT
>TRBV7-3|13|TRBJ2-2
ASSLFHSNTGELF
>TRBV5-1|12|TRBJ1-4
ASSFGTGDEKLF
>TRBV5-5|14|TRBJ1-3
ASSLGGQGAGNTIY
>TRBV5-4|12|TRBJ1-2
ASSLVDRDRGYT
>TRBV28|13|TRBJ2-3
ASTHGTGGTDTQY
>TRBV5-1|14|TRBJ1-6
ASRPGTGKDHSPLH
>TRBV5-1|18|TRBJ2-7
ASSLTTLNLAGTGVYEQY
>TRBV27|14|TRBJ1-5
ASTGQGTRWNQPQH
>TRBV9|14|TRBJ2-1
ASSASGLEGVNEQF
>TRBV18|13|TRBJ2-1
ASSPSGSADNEQF
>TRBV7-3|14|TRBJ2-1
ASSRAGTSGRLEQF
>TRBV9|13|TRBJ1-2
ASSEVEPGNYGYT
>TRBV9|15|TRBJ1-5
ASHSRGWTDSNQPQH
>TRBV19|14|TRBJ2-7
ASSTVGTSGTYEQY
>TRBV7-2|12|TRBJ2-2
ARPGQGNFGELF
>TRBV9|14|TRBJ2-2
ASSVGLAENTGELF
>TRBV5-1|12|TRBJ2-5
ASSSLRSQETQY
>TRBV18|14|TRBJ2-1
ASSGLPSTVLNEQF
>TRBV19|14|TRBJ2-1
ASSFLAGGGVNEQF
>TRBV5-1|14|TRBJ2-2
ASSKSTGLDTGELF
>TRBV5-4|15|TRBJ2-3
ASSGPGTSGPPDTQY
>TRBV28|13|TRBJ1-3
ASSRTQGTGNTIY
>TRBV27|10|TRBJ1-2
ASSSPGAGYT
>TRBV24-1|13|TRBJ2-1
ATSRGTSSYNEQF
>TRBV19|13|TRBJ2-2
ASRSLAGGTGELF
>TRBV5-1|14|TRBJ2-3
ASSSLRGTGRDTQY
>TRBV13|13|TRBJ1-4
ASSPTGGLGEKLF
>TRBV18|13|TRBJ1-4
ASSPRTGTNEKLF
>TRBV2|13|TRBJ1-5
ASSVGRASNQPQH
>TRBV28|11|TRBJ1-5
ASRPYWGQPQH
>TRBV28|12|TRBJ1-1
ASSFGGSNTEAF
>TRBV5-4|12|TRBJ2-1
ASSVSGRNNEQF
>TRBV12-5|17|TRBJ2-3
ASGLIPSGSIEVRDTQY
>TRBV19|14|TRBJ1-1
ASKNSFVGQNTEAF
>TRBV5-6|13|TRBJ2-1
ASSFGSGSYNEQF
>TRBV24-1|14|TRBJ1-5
ATSDRTAHSNQPQH
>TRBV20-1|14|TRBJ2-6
SASSLPRSGANVLT
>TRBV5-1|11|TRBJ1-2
ASSLADNYGYT
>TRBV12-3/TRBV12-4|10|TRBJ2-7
ASSPGAYEQY